A selection of T cell receptor beta chains follows, all from one sample in a study of blood T cell repertoires in COVID-19. Assay: immunoSEQ multiplex PCR; the TCRdb copy retains only in-frame clones and omits some. The sample lists 200,000 to 250,000 clones, 87% occurring once. Specimen: peripheral blood. The receptors shown here come from a woman aged 18 to 35 who had recovered from COVID-19. CDR3s leave out the opening cysteine and the closing phenylalanine or tryptophan. Fields, in order: J gene, V gene, CDR3 protein.

TRBJ1-2	TRBV27	ASSLYYRDGYGYT
TRBJ2-7	TRBV27	ASSGSGTGLEQY
TRBJ1-1	TRBV29-1	SVDFYSEAF
TRBJ2-7	TRBV30	AWDSGVSYEQY
TRBJ2-7	TRBV6-5	ASSRTGSIYEQY
TRBJ2-1	TRBV5-4	ASSPSGLGLRDEQF
TRBJ2-1	TRBV9	ASSAGLAGFGNEQF
TRBJ1-2	TRBV5-6	ASSSGQEYTNYGYT
TRBJ1-2	TRBV11-2	ASSLGSRDRGYGYT
TRBJ2-7	TRBV5-4	ASSLGPLLAGGPLEQY
TRBJ1-1	TRBV14	ASSQEFVTGGTEAF